These 14 T cell receptor beta chains came from one sample sequenced in a study of CD4 T cells in relation to SARS-CoV-2 and coronaviruses. Before the COVID-19 pandemic, during about 2011-2019, CD4+ T cells were taken from unexposed donors. The cells were cultured for about ten days before CD4+ T cells were isolated. What these receptors recognize is not known. Sequencing was performed with immunoSEQ multiplex PCR; in TCRdb, only in-frame clones are kept and a portion is missing. Found here are around 18,000 clones, about 68% of them singletons; the top ten hold approximately 28%. Material for sequencing was CD4+ T cells from PBMCs, cultured in vitro. All receptors come from a human donor in good health.

The rearrangement links TRBV3-1 (or the pseudogene TRBV3-2) to TRBJ2-1; D tentatively fits TRBD1 or TRBD2 (5 bases each). Between the trimmed V and J ends, which lost 0 bases and 7 bases, there was a span of 13 bases. This CDR3 is 15 amino acids long. Per the germline V gene, CDR1 is LGHDT and CDR2 is YNNKEL (reference sequence). In DNA, the CDR3 is TGTGCCAGCAGCCAAGATCTGGGGGAGTGGAATGAGCAGTTCTTC. Residues: CASSQDLGEWNEQFF.

The chain recombines TRBV19 with TRBJ2-1; D is perhaps TRBD2 (6 bases). Trimming pared 6 bases from V and 9 bases from J, leaving 18 bases between. The CDR3 spans 14 residues. Germline assignment: CDR1 LNHDA and CDR2 SQIVND (reference sequence). Here the CDR3 DNA reads TGTGCCAGTAGGGGGCGGGGAGTCGGTGGTGAGCAGTTCTTC. Amino acids: CASRGRGVGGEQFF.

The DNA of the CDR3 is TGTGCCAGCAGCTTGGCGCCTAGTGAAAAACTGTTTTTT. Translating it yields CASSLAPSEKLFF. The chain is built from TRBV5-5 and TRBJ1-4; D gene uncertain. The CDR3 consists of 13 residues. Germline V gene data show CDR1 as SGHKS and CDR2 as YYEKEE (reference sequence). Trimming shortened V by 0 bases and J by 7 bases, and 7 bases separated the two germline ends.

The chain recombines TRBV6-5 with TRBJ2-7; 7 positions agree with TRBD2. The V segment lost 6 bases and the J segment 2 bases; nucleotides outside the gene matches: 7. The length of the CDR3 is 14 residues. CDR1 is MNHEY, CDR2 SVGAGI, per germline. CDR3 DNA sequence: TGTGCCAGCAGAAATGGACTAGAAGCCTACGAGCAGTACTTC. Protein product: CASRNGLEAYEQYF.

The V gene is TRBV11-1, the J gene TRBJ2-5, with 9 nucleotides matching TRBD1. Losses at the gene ends were 5 bases for V and 5 bases for J; bases not matched to a gene: 9. The CDR3 totals 15 residues. The germline V gene has CDR1 SGHAT and CDR2 FQDESV (reference sequence). The CDR3 reads CASSPLVGTGETQYF. The CDR3 DNA reads as TGTGCCAGCAGCCCCCTAGTTGGGACAGGGGAGACCCAGTACTTC.

The gene calls are TRBV24-1 and TRBJ2-2; 7 nucleotides line up with TRBD1. Germline assignment: CDR1 KGHDR and CDR2 SFDVKD. J gave up 5 bases and V 3 bases, and 2 bases lay outside the gene matches. This CDR3 spans 14 amino acids. The DNA for the CDR3 is TGTGCCACCAGTGATATGACAGGGACCGGGGAGCTGTTTTTT. Translating it yields CATSDMTGTGELFF.

The CDR3 region is CAIRAGTGGGPSTDTQYF. Here the CDR3 DNA reads TGTGCCATCAGGGCCGGGACAGGGGGGGGTCCTAGCACAGATACGCAGTATTTT. V usage is TRBV10-3 and J usage is TRBJ2-3; 11 nucleotides align to TRBD1. CDR1 and CDR2 (germline): ENHRY, SYGVKD. Trimming cost V 6 bases and J 0 bases; bases outside gene matches: 11. This CDR3 is built from 18 residues.

The V gene is TRBV5-1, the J gene TRBJ1-2; D is perhaps TRBD1 (5 bases). The CDR3 totals 15 residues. The germline V gene encodes CDR1 SGHRS and CDR2 YFSETQ. The V gene lost 0 bases and the J gene lost 4 bases, with 13 bases spanning the gap. The CDR3 bases are TGCGCCAGCAGCTTGGGACAGCCTTACGCCTATGGCTACACCTTC. This codes for CASSLGQPYAYGYTF.

V gene TRBV19 combines with J gene TRBJ2-2; D gene ambiguous. The CDR3 totals 14 residues. The V and J ends lost 3 bases and 5 bases respectively, with 10 bases between them. Per the germline V gene, CDR1 is LNHDA and CDR2 is SQIVND (reference sequence). CDR3 DNA: TGTGCCAGTAGTATTGGGCCAGATACCGGGGAGCTGTTTTTT. Encoded protein: CASSIGPDTGELFF.

This clone is classed as medium-sized. This chain links TRBV27 with TRBJ2-7, with D uncertain. This CDR3 region has 13 residues. Trimming shortened V by 5 bases and J by 2 bases, and 10 bases separated the two germline ends. Germline V gene data show CDR1 as MNHEY and CDR2 as SMNVEV (reference sequence). CDR3 coding DNA: TGTGCCAGCAGTCTAAAGGGTGCCTACGAGCAGTACTTC. Protein sequence: CASSLKGAYEQYF.

The chain recombines TRBV30 with TRBJ2-1; D is perhaps TRBD2 (6 bases). The V end lost 4 bases, the J end lost 0 bases, and 16 bases lay between the germline ends. The germline gives CDR1 GTSNPN, CDR2 SVGIG (reference sequence). The CDR3 totals 16 residues. The CDR3 coding sequence is TGTGCCTGGAAATCGGGAGCCGCCAGCTCCTACAATGAGCAGTTCTTC. This gives the protein CAWKSGAASSYNEQFF.

V is TRBV9 and J is TRBJ2-1; 7 bases fit TRBD2. Looked up from germline, CDR1 is SGDLS and CDR2 is YYNGEE. V lost 3 bases and J lost 5; bases outside the gene matches: 11. The CDR3 sequence is 16 residues long. CDR3 sequence reads: CASSAGGRPGNNEQFF. The CDR3, as DNA: TGTGCCAGCAGCGCCGGGGGGAGGCCGGGAAACAATGAGCAGTTCTTC.

This sequence joins TRBV18 and TRBJ2-5, with D unclear. Germline CDR1 is KGHSH and CDR2 is LQKENI. This CDR3 region has 12 residues. V dropped 2 bases and J dropped 1 base, with 2 bases sitting between them. The CDR3 protein is CASSPVQETQYF. For the CDR3, the DNA is TGTGCCAGCTCACCAGTCCAAGAGACCCAGTACTTC.

This clone was seen a few times. The gene calls are TRBV9 and TRBJ2-2; D is tentatively TRBD1 or TRBD2 (6 bases each). Germline V lookup: CDR1 SGDLS, CDR2 YYNGEE. This CDR3 has 15 residues. Trimming left V 4 bases short and J 4 bases short, with 14 bases between. CDR3 nucleotides: TGTGCCAGCAGCCAAAGTGGGGGGCCCACCGGGGAGCTGTTTTTT. It translates to CASSQSGGPTGELFF.